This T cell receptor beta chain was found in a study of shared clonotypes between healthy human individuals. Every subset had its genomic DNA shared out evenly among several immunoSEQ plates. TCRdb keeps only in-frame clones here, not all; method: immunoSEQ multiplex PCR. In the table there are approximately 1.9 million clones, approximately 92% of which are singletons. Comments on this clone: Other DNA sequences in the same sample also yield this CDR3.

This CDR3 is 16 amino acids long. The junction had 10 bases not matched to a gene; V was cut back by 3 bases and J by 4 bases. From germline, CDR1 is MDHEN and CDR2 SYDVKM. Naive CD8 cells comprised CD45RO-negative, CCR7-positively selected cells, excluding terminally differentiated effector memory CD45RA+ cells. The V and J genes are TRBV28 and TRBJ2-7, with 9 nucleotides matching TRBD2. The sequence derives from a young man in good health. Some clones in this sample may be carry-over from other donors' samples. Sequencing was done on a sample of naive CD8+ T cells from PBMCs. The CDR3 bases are TGTGCCAGCAGTTTGTATTCGGCTAGCGGGACTTACGAGCAGTACTTC. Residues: CASSLYSASGTYEQYF.